This paragraph covers one T cell receptor beta chain sequence. This clone's antigen is unknown. The sample holds no much larger clone one base away, and base qualities are not on file. The TCR beta CDR3 regions were amplified from RNA transcripts. A first-round RT-PCR of the TCR CDR3 used the HTBI primer set with the Qiagen OneStep RT-PCR kit. Libraries were constructed in a second round of multiplex PCR, after which size selection and purification were carried out. Sequencing of the libraries was done on an Illumina HiSeq2000 using paired-end 100 bp reads. The authors' analysis ran thus. SOAPnuke was used to process the raw data, with reads discarded if the reads contained adapters or uncalled bases, had a mean Phred below 15, or lacked an exact constant-primer or identifier match. High-quality paired reads were merged using COPE v1.2.5, and each unique nucleotide sequence was defined as a clonotype. Clonotypes were aligned to IMGT TRBV, TRBD and TRBJ reference segments using MiTCR v1.1. The analysis was restricted to V-J combinations with a frequency above 0.0001, which together covered about 99% of the repertoires. A TCS score was defined as the ratio between F50 (clonal expansion) and ExV (chaos), using BLOSUM62-based TCRdist between CDR3 peptides within each V-J. Welch's t-statistics and random forest reduced approximately 520 V-J features to roughly 13, which were used in a naive Bayes classifier (R e1071). TCRdb handled the public reads itself, with Q25 trimming in fastp and clone calling in MiXCR, and kept productive beta chains. Every entry covers one CDR3 protein and lists the most common genes and DNA from its rows. TCRdb, not the authors, supplied the V and J calls. For this sample the table gives under 350,000 distinct CDR3 sequences, of which around 23% were detected only once. The ten largest account for roughly 52% of the sample.

This record comes from a study of T cells in Graves' hyperthyroidism and ophthalmopathy (dated by TCRdb to the late 2010s). In terms of the full investigation: Peripheral blood was sampled at the time of initial diagnosis, prior to any treatment. The study also compared thyroid tissue and blood T-cell repertoires from several Graves' hyperthyroidism patients. Whether ophthalmopathy could be predicted prospectively was tested in an independent validation cohort made up of fewer than 20 hyperthyroidism patients plus 17 patients who later progressed to ophthalmopathy. Following sampling, methimazole starting at 30 mg daily was given to hyperthyroidism patients, and high-dose intravenous methylprednisolone was given to ophthalmopathy patients. TCR V-J signatures able to tell the groups apart were searched for in a discovery cohort of approximately 95 patients, of whom around 42 had Graves' ophthalmopathy and 55 to 65 had stable Graves' hyperthyroidism. The paper describes TCR Vbeta CDR3 sequencing of 120 to 150 peripheral blood samples, made up of some 42 ophthalmopathy patients, roughly 80 hyperthyroidism patients and some 17 progressor patients. The 90 or so discovery patients were randomly split 7:3 into training and test sets.

Trimming removed 1 base from V and 4 bases from J; the gene matches leave 5 bases unexplained. For CDR1 and CDR2, the germline V gene lists SGHAT and FQNNGV. The CDR3 has 17 amino acids, counting the end cysteine and phenylalanine. Of all the DNA, just the CDR3 is kept, 51 bases in frame from base 1. Study-level results and caveats: Most expanded thyroid clonotypes (frequency above 0.001) were also found in blood, which suggests that blood repertoires may mirror thyroid immune responses. A 13 V-J signature model separated ophthalmopathy from stable hyperthyroidism, with approximately 86% sensitivity and roughly 81% specificity in cross-validation and 80%/75% in testing. Sample size was not statistically predetermined, and blinding of investigators to group allocation was not performed. In validation, the model predicted progression to ophthalmopathy a median of roughly 6.5 months before onset, with 70% to 71% sensitivity and roughly 79% specificity.

A patient counted as having stable Graves' hyperthyroidism if no progression to ophthalmopathy occurred over 18 months of follow-up. Hyperthyroidism patients were aged 18 to 65 years and newly diagnosed, with disease duration of less than 2 months. Any patient with an uncontrolled infection, another autoimmune disease, pregnancy or lactation was excluded. Clinical symptoms, serum thyroxine and TRAb, thyroid ultrasound, and orbital computed tomography formed the basis for the diagnoses. Ficoll-Paque density gradient centrifugation was used to isolate PBMCs from around 10 ml of fresh peripheral blood. Total RNA was extracted with Trizol reagent, and quality was checked on an Agilent 2100 Bioanalyzer.

Sequencing input: blood. The clonotype comes from a woman between 50 and 59 years old with Graves' hyperthyroidism. The chain links TRBV11-2 with TRBJ2-2; TRBD2 agrees with 11 junctional bases. The base sequence is TGTGCCAGCAGCTTAGGTGTTCTAGCGGGGGGCACCGGGGAGCTGTTTTTT. It specifies CASSLGVLAGGTGELFF.